This TCR beta chain was sequenced for a study of shared clonotypes between healthy human individuals. Overall study: The people who gave samples were two women and a few men aged 18 to 49.

There were no recent acute infections or vaccinations among the donors, who were healthy HIV-negative adults. A CD45RA+ naive subset and a CD45RA-negative memory subset were split from CD4+ cells. Using immunoSEQ multiplex PCR, the repertoire was profiled, and TCRdb retains in-frame clones only, with some absent. The data show about 2,500,000 clones, about 92% seen once. CDR3 length: 14 residues. The junction had 11 bases not matched to a gene; V was cut back by 8 bases and J by 10 bases. Germline loops: CDR1 MGHDK, CDR2 SYGVNS. The specimen sequenced was naive CD4+ T cells sorted from blood. Subset defined: CD45RA+ positively selected. This clonotype originated in a man aged 18-30 years in good health. This chain links TRBV25-1 with TRBJ1-6, with 7 bases matching TRBD1. The CDR3 loop is CASVSRQGGSPLHF. The CDR3 DNA sequence: TGTGCCAGCGTAAGTCGGCAGGGGGGATCACCCCTCCACTTT.